The T cell receptor beta chain described here comes from a study of T-cell memory formation after mild COVID-19. One entry per CDR3 protein, called by TCRdb with MiXCR from the 5' RACE reads. This table has about 340,000 distinct CDR3 sequences, around 21% appearing once. This clonotype was counted only a few times. V lost 7 bases to trimming and J lost 7 bases, with 19 bases between them. The CDR3 spans 14 residues. Germline V CDR1 and CDR2: MNHEY, SVGEGT. J is TRBJ1-1 and V is TRBV6-2 or TRBV6-3; TRBD1 might be the D (6 bases). The sequenced material came from PBMCs or a T cell subset sorted from them (not recorded which). The receptor's source is an adult woman who had mild COVID-19 (a few samples of this study predate the infection). Cell type and time point are not known. CDR3 DNA sequence: TGTGCCAGCATCACCCGCAGGGGTCGAGGTGAAGCTTTCTTT. Protein: CASITRRGRGEAFF.